A single T cell receptor beta chain is shown here with its context. Its target is unknown. This sample is part of a study of shared clonotypes between healthy human individuals. Study findings and constraints: Rarefaction analysis demonstrated incomplete sorted-subset sequencing notwithstanding large depth.

This CDR3 contains 13 residues. Germline CDR1 SGDLS, CDR2 YYNGEE. Trimming stripped 3 bases from V and 7 bases from J, with 13 bases between. CD8 cells regarded as naive lacked CD45RO, were positively chosen for CCR7, and omitted terminally differentiated effector memory CD45RA+ cells. Method: immunoSEQ multiplex PCR; TCRdb's copy keeps in-frame clones and lacks some. The sample contains about 2.1 million clones, around 95% of which appear only once. This chain uses TRBV9 with TRBJ2-5, with a weak D call TRBD1 (6 bases). The receptor comes from a man in his late teens or twenties in good health. Some clones in this sample may be carry-over from other donors' samples. Sequenced sample: naive CD8+ T cells from PBMCs. CDR3 region: CASSEGDGWTQYF. The CDR3 bases are TGTGCCAGCAGCGAGGGGGACGGGTGGACCCAGTACTTC.